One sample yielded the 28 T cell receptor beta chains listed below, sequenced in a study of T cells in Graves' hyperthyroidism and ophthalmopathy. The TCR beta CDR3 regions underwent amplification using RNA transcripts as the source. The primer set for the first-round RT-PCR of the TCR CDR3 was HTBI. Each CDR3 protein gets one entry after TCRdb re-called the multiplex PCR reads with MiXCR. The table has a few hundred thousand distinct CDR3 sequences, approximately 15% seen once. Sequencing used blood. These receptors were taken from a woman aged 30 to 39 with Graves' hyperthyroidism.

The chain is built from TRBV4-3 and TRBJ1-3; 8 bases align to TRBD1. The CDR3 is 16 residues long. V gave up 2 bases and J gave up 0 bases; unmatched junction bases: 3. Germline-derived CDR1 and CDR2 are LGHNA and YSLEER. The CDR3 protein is CASSQWGTGSGNTIYF. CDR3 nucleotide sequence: TGCGCCAGCAGCCAATGGGGGACAGGCTCTGGAAACACCATATATTTT.

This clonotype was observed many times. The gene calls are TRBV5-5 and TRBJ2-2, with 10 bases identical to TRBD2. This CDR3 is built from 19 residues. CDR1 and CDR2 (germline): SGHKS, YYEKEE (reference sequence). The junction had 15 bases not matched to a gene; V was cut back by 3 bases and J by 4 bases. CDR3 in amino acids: CASSSHRPGLAIGTGELFF. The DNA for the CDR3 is TGTGCCAGCAGCTCTCACCGACCGGGACTAGCGATCGGCACCGGGGAGCTGTTTTTT.

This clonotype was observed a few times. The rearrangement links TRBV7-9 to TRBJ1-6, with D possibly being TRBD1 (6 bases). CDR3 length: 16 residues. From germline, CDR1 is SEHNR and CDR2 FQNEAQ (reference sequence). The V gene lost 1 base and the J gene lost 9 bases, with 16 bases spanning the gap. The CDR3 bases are TGTGCCAGCAGCTTAGGGCAGGGGTTTGCTGGTTCACCCCTCCACTTT. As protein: CASSLGQGFAGSPLHF.

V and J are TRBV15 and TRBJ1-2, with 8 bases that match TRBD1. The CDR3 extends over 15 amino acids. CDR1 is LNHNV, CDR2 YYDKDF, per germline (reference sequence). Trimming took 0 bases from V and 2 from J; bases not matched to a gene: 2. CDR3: CATSRDRTGNYGYTF. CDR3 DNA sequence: TGTGCCACCAGCAGAGATCGGACAGGGAACTATGGCTACACCTTC.

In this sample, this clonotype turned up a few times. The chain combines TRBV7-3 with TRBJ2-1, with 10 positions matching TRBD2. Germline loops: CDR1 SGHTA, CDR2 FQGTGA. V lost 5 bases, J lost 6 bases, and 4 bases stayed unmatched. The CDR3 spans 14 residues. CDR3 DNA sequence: TGTGCCAGCAGCGTAGCGGGAGGATCCAATGAGCAGTTCTTC. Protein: CASSVAGGSNEQFF.

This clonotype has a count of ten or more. CDR3 coding DNA: TGTGCCAGCAGTTACTCGGGCGCAAGGGGGTATAGCAATCAGCCCCAGCATTTT. Amino acid sequence: CASSYSGARGYSNQPQHF. J is TRBJ1-5 and V is TRBV6-5, with D possibly being TRBD1 (6 bases). The CDR3 is 18 amino acids. V was trimmed by 0 bases and J by 0 bases, leaving 15 bases between them. Germline CDR1 reads MNHEY; CDR2 reads SVGAGI.

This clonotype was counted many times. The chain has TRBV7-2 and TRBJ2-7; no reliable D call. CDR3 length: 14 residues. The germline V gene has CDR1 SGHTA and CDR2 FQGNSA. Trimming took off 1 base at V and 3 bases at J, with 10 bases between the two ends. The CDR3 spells CASSLELSLYEQYF. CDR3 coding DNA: TGTGCCAGCAGCTTAGAGCTTAGTCTCTACGAGCAGTACTTC.

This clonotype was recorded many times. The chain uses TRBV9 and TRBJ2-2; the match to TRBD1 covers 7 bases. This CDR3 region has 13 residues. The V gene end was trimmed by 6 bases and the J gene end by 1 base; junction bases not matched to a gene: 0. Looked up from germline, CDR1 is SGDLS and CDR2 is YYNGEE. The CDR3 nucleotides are TGTGCCAGCAACAGGGGGAACACCGGGGAGCTGTTTTTT. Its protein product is CASNRGNTGELFF.

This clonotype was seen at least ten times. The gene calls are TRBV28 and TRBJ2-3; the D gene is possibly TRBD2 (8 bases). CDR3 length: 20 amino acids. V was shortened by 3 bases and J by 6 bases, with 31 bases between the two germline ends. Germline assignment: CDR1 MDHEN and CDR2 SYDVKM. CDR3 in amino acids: CASSFNPGGRREGTFDTQYF. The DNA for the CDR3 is TGTGCCAGCAGTTTTAACCCAGGGGGGCGCCGGGAGGGTACATTTGATACGCAGTATTTT.

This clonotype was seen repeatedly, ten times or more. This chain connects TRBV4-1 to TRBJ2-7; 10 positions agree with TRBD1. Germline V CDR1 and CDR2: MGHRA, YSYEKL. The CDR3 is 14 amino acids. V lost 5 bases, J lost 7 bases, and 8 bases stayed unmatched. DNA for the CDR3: TGCGCCAGCAGCAGTCGACAGGGGGCTTGGGAGCAGTACTTC. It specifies CASSSRQGAWEQYF.

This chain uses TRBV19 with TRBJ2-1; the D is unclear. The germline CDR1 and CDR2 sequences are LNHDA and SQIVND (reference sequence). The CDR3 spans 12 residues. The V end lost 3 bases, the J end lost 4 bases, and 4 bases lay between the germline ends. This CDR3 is CASSIEYNEQFF. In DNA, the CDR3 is TGTGCCAGTAGTATCGAGTACAATGAGCAGTTCTTC.

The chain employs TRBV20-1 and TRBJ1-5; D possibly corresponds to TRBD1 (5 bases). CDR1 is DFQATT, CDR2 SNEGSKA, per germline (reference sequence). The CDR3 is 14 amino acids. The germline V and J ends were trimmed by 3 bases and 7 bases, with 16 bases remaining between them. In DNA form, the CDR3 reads TGCAGTGCTAGGTTGTCGGGGCCCCAGCAGCCCCAGCATTTT. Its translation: CSARLSGPQQPQHF.

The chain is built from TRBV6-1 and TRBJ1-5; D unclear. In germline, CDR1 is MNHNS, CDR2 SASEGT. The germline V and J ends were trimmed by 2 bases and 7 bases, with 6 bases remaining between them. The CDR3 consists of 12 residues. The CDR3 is CASSERTQPQHF. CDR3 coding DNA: TGTGCCAGCAGTGAACGGACGCAGCCCCAGCATTTT.

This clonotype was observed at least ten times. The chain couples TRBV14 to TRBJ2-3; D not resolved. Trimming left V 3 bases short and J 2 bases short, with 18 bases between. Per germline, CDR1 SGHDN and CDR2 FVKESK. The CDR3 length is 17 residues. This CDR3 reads CASSHPRARLNTDTQYF. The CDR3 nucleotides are TGTGCCAGCAGCCATCCCCGGGCCAGACTGAACACAGATACGCAGTATTTT. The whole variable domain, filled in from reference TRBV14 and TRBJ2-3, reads EAGVTQFPSHSVIEKGQTVTLRCDPISGHDNLYWYRRVMGKEIKFLLHFVKESKQDESGMPNNRFLAERTGGTYSTLKVQPAELEDSGVYFCASSHPRARLNTDTQYFGPGTRLTVL.

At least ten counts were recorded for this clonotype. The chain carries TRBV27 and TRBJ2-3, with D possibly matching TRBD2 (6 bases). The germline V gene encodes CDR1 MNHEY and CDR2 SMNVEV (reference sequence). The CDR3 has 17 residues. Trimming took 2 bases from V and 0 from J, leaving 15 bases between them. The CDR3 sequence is CASSLRLARTSTDTQYF. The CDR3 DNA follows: TGTGCCAGCAGTTTAAGGCTAGCGCGAACTAGCACAGATACGCAGTATTTT.

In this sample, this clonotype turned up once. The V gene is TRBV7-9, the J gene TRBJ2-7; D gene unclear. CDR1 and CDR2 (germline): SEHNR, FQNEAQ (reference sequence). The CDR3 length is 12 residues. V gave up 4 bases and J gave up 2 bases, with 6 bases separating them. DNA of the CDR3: TGTGCCAGCAGCTGGCAGCCCTACGAGCAGTACTTC. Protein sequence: CASSWQPYEQYF.

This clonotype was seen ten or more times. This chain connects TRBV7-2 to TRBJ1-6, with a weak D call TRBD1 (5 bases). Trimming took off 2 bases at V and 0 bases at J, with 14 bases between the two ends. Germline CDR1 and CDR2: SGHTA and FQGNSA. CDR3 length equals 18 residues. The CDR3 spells CASSLPRGESSYNSPLHF. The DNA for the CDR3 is TGTGCCAGCAGCTTACCCCGAGGGGAAAGCTCCTATAATTCACCCCTCCACTTT.

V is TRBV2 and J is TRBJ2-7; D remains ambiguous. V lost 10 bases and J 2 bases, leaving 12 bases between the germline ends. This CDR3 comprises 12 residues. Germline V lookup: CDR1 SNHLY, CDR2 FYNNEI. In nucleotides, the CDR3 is TGTGCCAACTCAAGATATGCCTACGAGCAGTACTTC. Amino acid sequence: CANSRYAYEQYF.

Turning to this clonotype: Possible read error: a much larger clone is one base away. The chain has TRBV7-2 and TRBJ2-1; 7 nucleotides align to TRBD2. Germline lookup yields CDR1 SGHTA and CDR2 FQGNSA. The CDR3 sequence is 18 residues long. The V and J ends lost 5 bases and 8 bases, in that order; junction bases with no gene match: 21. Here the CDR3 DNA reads TGTGCCAGCAGCCCACCGGGGGGTAGCGGTTATCCTCGGCATGAGCAGTTCTTC. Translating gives CASSPPGGSGYPRHEQFF. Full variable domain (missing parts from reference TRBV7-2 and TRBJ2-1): GAGVSQSPSNKVTEKGKDVELRCDPISGHTALYWYRQSLGQGLEFLIYFQGNSAPDKSGLPSDRFSAERTGGSVSTLTIQRTQQEDSAVYLCASSPPGGSGYPRHEQFFGPGTRLTVL.

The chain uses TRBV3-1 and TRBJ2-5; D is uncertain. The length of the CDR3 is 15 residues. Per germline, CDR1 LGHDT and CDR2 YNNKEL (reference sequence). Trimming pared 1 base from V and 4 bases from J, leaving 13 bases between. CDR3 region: CASSQVEDGRETQYF. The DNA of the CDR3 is TGTGCCAGCAGCCAAGTCGAAGACGGCAGAGAGACCCAGTACTTC.

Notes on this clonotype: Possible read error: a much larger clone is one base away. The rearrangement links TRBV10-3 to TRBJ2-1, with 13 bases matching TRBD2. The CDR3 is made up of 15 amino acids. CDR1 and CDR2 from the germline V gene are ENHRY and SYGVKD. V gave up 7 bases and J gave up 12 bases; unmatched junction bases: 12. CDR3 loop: CAITQGTSGASGQFF. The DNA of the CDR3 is TGTGCCATCACTCAGGGGACTAGCGGGGCATCCGGGCAGTTCTTC.

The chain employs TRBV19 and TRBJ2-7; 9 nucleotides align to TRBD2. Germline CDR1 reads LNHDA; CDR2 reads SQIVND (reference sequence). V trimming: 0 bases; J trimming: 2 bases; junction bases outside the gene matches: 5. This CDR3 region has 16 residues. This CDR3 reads CASSIDFLAGPYEQYF. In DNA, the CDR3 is TGTGCCAGTAGTATAGATTTTCTAGCGGGACCCTACGAGCAGTACTTC.

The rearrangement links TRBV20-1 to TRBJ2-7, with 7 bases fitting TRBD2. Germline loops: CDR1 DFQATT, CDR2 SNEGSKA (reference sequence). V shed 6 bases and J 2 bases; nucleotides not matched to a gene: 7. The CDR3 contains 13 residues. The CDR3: CSASVGGAYEQYF. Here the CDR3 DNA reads TGCAGTGCCAGCGTTGGGGGGGCCTACGAGCAGTACTTC.

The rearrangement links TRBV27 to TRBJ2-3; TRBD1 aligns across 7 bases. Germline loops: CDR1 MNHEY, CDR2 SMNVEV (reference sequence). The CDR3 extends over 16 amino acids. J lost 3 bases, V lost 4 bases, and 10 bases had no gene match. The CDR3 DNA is TGTGCCAGCAGTTCGACAGGGCCCCTGGGGACAGATACGCAGTATTTT. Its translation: CASSSTGPLGTDTQYF.

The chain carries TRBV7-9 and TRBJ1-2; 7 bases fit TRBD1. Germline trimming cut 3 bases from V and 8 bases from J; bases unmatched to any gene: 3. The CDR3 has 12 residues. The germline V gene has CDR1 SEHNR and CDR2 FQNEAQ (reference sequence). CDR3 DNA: TGTGCCAGCAGCTTTGACAGGGCGGGCTACACCTTC. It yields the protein CASSFDRAGYTF.

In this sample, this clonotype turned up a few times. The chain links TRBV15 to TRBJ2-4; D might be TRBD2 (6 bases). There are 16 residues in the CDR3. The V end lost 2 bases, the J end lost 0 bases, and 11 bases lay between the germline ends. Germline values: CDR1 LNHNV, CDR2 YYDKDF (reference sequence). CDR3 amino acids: CATSRPPGEAKNIQYF. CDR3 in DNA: TGTGCCACCAGCAGACCTCCGGGGGAAGCCAAAAACATTCAGTACTTC.

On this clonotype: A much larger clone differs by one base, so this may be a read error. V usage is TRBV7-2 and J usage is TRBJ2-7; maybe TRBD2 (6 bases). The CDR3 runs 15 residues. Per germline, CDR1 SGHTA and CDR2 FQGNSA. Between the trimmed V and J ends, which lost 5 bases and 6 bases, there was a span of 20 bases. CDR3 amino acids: CASSPSGGPGVEQYF. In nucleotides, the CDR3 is TGTGCCAGCAGCCCTTCCGGAGGGCCAGGAGTCGAGCAGTACTTC. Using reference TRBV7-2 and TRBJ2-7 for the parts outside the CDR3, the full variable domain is GAGVSQSPSNKVTEKGKDVELRCDPISGHTALYWYRQSLGQGLEFLIYFQGNSAPDKSGLPSDRFSAERTGGSVSTLTIQRTQQEDSAVYLCASSPSGGPGVEQYFGPGTRLTVT.

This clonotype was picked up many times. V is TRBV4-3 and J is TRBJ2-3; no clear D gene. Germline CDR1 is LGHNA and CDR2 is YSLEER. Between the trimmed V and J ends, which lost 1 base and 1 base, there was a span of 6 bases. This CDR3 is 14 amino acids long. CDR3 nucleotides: TGCGCCAGCAGCCAAGGATCGGGCACAGATACGCAGTATTTT. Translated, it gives CASSQGSGTDTQYF.